Following are 15 T cell receptor beta chains from one sample sequenced in a study of blood T cell repertoires in COVID-19. Only in-frame clones appear in the TCRdb table, and some are missing; sequencing was by immunoSEQ multiplex PCR. The sample has 180,000 or so clones; approximately 85% are singletons. What was sequenced was peripheral blood. All receptors come from a woman aged 55-75 years with acute or convalescent COVID-19.

The genes are TRBV6-2 or TRBV6-3 and TRBJ1-1; D is perhaps TRBD1 (5 bases). The CDR3 contains 17 residues. CDR1 and CDR2 from the germline V gene are MNHEY and SVGEGT. Trimming pared 2 bases from V and 0 bases from J, leaving 16 bases between. CDR3 loop: CASSYGFILDMNTEAFF. The CDR3 DNA follows: TGTGCCAGCAGTTACGGATTCATCCTGGACATGAACACTGAAGCTTTCTTT.

This clone was detected only a few times. The DNA for the CDR3 is TGTGCCAGCAGCTCCAGGGGCAGTAACTATGGCTACACCTTC. Its translation is CASSSRGSNYGYTF. The rearrangement joins TRBV3-1 (or the pseudogene TRBV3-2) to TRBJ1-2; possible D gene TRBD1, 6 bases. Trimming took off 5 bases at V and 1 base at J, with 11 bases between the two ends. CDR3 length: 14 residues. Germline values: CDR1 LGHDT, CDR2 YNNKEL (reference sequence).

This clone was seen ten or more times. The rearrangement uses TRBV6-1 and TRBJ2-1; D unresolved. V lost 2 bases and J lost 9, with 8 bases in between. The CDR3 sequence is 12 residues long. The germline CDR1 and CDR2 sequences are MNHNS and SASEGT. The CDR3 reads CASSEPPSEQFF. CDR3 nucleotide sequence: TGTGCCAGCAGTGAACCACCCAGTGAGCAGTTCTTC.

The V call is TRBV5-4, the J call TRBJ1-1, with unresolved D. CDR3 length: 15 amino acids. The V end lost 4 bases, the J end lost 1 base, and 14 bases lay between the germline ends. Germline CDR1 is SGHNT and CDR2 is YYREEE (reference sequence). CDR3 region: CASSTPRHRNTEAFF. The CDR3 region has the DNA TGTGCCAGCAGCACACCAAGACACAGGAACACTGAAGCTTTCTTT.

The rearrangement joins TRBV3-1 (or the pseudogene TRBV3-2) to TRBJ1-1; TRBD1 agrees at 8 bases. V trimming: 2 bases; J trimming: 1 base; junction bases outside the gene matches: 6. Germline CDR1 reads LGHDT; CDR2 reads YNNKEL (reference sequence). The CDR3 length is 16 residues. In DNA, the CDR3 is TGTGCCAGCAGCCAAACTCCAGGGACAGGGAACACTGAAGCTTTCTTT. The encoded protein is CASSQTPGTGNTEAFF.

The CDR3 sequence: CSASTIGTGGNSPLHF. In DNA form, the CDR3 reads TGCAGTGCCAGTACGATCGGGACAGGGGGCAATTCACCCCTCCACTTT. J is TRBJ1-6 and V is TRBV20-1; 12 bases line up with TRBD1. There are 16 residues in the CDR3. Trimming took 6 bases from V and 7 from J; bases not matched to a gene: 10. Germline V lookup: CDR1 DFQATT, CDR2 SNEGSKA (reference sequence).

This chain joins TRBV19 and TRBJ2-1; D gene ambiguous. The ends were cut back, 7 bases at V and 12 bases at J, with 13 bases in the middle. CDR1 is LNHDA, CDR2 SQIVND, per germline (reference sequence). The CDR3 is made up of 11 amino acids. The CDR3 loop reads CASTLGGRQFF. CDR3 DNA sequence: TGTGCCAGTACCCTCGGTGGTAGGCAGTTCTTC.

The rearrangement links TRBV2 to TRBJ2-1; the D gene is possibly TRBD2 (6 bases). Trimming removed 3 bases at V and 7 bases at J, with 16 bases between. Germline V gives CDR1 SNHLY, CDR2 FYNNEI. CDR3 length: 15 amino acids. In DNA, the CDR3 is TGTGCCAGCAGTGAGGGGGGATTACGGAGGAATGAGCAGTTCTTC. It is translated as CASSEGGLRRNEQFF.

This chain links TRBV12-3 or TRBV12-4 with TRBJ1-1; 8 bases are a match to TRBD1. This CDR3 is 13 amino acids long. Trimming took 6 bases from V and 7 from J; bases not matched to a gene: 7. CDR3 in amino acids: CASRLTGEYEAFF. Here the CDR3 DNA reads TGTGCCAGCAGACTGACAGGGGAATATGAAGCTTTCTTT.

The rearrangement links TRBV15 to TRBJ1-5; D is uncertain. CDR3 length equals 13 residues. Looked up from germline, CDR1 is LNHNV and CDR2 is YYDKDF (reference sequence). Trimming pared 1 base from V and 7 bases from J, leaving 8 bases between. For the CDR3, the DNA is TGTGCCACCAGCAGAGGGGGAGGGCAGCCCCAGCATTTT. Encoded protein: CATSRGGGQPQHF.

This clone was found a few times. The CDR3 spells CASSLGQGMPDTQYF. CDR3 DNA sequence: TGTGCCAGCAGCCTCGGACAGGGGATGCCAGATACGCAGTATTTT. The chain employs TRBV6-5 and TRBJ2-3; TRBD1 agrees at 9 bases. The CDR3 is 15 residues long. Looked up from germline, CDR1 is MNHEY and CDR2 is SVGAGI. Trimming at V came to 6 bases and at J to 4 bases, leaving 8 bases not matched to a gene.

On this clone: This sample also contains other DNA sequences that code for the same CDR3. The J gene is TRBJ1-2, the V gene TRBV7-9; D unresolved. Germline CDR1 is SEHNR and CDR2 is FQNEAQ (reference sequence). V shed 1 base and J shed 5 bases, with 5 bases lying between them. This CDR3 region has 12 residues. CDR3 coding DNA: TGTGCCAGCAGCTTAGGAGATTATGGCTACACCTTC. It translates to CASSLGDYGYTF.

The chain uses TRBV30 and TRBJ1-4, with D maybe TRBD1 (5 bases). V was trimmed by 0 bases and J by 8 bases, leaving 10 bases between them. This CDR3 has 13 amino acids. Looked up from germline, CDR1 is GTSNPN and CDR2 is SVGIG (reference sequence). CDR3 sequence (DNA): TGTGCCTGGAGTGTAGGGGAGGGGGAAAAACTGTTTTTT. This codes for CAWSVGEGEKLFF.

The chain carries TRBV18 and TRBJ1-4; D is possibly TRBD1 (6 bases). The CDR3 is made up of 14 amino acids. V lost 3 bases and J lost 4, with 9 bases in between. Per the germline V gene, CDR1 is KGHSH and CDR2 is LQKENI. CDR3 nucleotide sequence: TGTGCCAGCTCACCCCAGGGGATTAATGAAAAACTGTTTTTT. The encoded protein is CASSPQGINEKLFF.

V gene TRBV30 combines with J gene TRBJ2-3; D is uncertain. This CDR3 contains 12 residues. V was clipped by 2 bases and J by 6 bases, with 9 bases between them. Germline-derived CDR1 and CDR2 are GTSNPN and SVGIG (reference sequence). The DNA of the CDR3 is TGTGCCTGGAGTCCCGGTGTGGATACGCAGTATTTT. Its protein is CAWSPGVDTQYF. The full variable domain, with the rest looked up from reference TRBV30 and TRBJ2-3, is SQTIHQWPATLVQPVGSPLSLECTVEGTSNPNLYWYRQAAGRGLQLLFYSVGIGQISSEVPQNLSASRPQDRQFILSSKKLLLSDSGFYLCAWSPGVDTQYFGPGTRLTVL.